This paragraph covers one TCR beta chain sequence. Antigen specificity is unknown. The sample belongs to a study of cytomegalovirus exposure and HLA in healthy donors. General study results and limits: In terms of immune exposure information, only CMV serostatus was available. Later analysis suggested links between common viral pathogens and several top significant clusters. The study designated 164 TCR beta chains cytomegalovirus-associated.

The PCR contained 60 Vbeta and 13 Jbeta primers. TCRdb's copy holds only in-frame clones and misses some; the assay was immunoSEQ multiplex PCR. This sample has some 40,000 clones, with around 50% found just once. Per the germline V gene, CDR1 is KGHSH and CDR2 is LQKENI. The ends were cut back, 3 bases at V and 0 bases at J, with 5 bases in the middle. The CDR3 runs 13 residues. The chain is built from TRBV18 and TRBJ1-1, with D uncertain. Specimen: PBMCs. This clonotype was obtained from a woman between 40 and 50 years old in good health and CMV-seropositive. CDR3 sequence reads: CASSPGVNTEAFF. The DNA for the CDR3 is TGTGCCAGCTCACCCGGGGTGAACACTGAAGCTTTCTTT.